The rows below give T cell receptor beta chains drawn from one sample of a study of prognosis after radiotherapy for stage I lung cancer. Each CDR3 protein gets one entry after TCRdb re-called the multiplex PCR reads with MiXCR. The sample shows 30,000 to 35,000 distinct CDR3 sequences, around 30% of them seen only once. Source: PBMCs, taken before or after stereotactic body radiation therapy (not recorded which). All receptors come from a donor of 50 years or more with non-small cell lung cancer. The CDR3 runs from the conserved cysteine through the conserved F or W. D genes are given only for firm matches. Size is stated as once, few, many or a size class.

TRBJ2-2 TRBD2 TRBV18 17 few CASSPPVAGGHTGELFF TGTGCCAGCTCACCACCCGTAGCGGGAGGGCACACCGGGGAGCTGTTTTTT
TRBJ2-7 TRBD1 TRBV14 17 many CAGSKAFLGTGLYEQYF TGTGCCGGCAGCAAAGCCTTCCTAGGGACAGGGCTCTACGAGCAGTACTTC
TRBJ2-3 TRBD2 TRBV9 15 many CASSVGGLAGSAQYF TGTGCCAGCAGCGTAGGTGGACTAGCGGGATCTGCGCAGTATTTT
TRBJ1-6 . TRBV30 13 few CAWSTGINSPLHF TGTGCCTGGAGTACGGGAATTAATTCACCCCTCCACTTT
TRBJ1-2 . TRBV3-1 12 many CASSRDLVGYTF TGTGCCAGCAGCCGGGACCTTGTGGGCTACACCTTC
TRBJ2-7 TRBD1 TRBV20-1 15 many CSAADGTVVSYEQYF TGCAGTGCTGCGGACGGGACAGTAGTCTCCTACGAGCAGTACTTC
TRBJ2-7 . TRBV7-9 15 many CASSLEGGASYEQYF TGTGCTAGCAGCTTAGAGGGGGGGGCTTCCTACGAGCAGTACTTC
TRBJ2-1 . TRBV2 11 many CASSGDSEQFF TGTGCCAGCAGTGGGGACTCTGAGCAGTTCTTC
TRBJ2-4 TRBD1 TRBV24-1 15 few CATSGFRTGGYIQYF TGTGCCACCAGTGGTTTTAGGACAGGGGGTTACATTCAGTACTTC
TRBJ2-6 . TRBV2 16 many CASSEGSGIGANVLTF TGTGCCAGCAGTGAAGGGTCGGGGATTGGGGCCAACGTCCTGACTTTC
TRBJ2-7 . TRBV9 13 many CASSPHQAYEQYF TGTGCCAGCAGCCCACATCAGGCCTACGAGCAGTACTTC
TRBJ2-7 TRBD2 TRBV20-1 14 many CSALGLAGRYEQYF TGCAGTGCCTTGGGGTTAGCGGGAAGGTACGAGCAGTACTTC